Sequencing of this T cell receptor beta chain was carried out in a study of radiotherapy plus CTLA-4 blockade in lung cancer. Clones were sequenced by immunoSEQ multiplex PCR, and TCRdb holds only the in-frame ones, with some missing. The sample lists some 70,000 clones; over 75% were seen once. The ends lost 6 bases at V and 3 bases at J; junction bases unmatched: 8. From germline, CDR1 is SNHLY and CDR2 FYNNEI. The CDR3 runs to 16 residues. The chain employs TRBV2 and TRBJ2-2; 9 positions agree with TRBD1. This TCR derives from a human donor with non-small cell lung cancer who had a partial response to radiotherapy plus ipilimumab. This specimen consisted of peripheral blood, obtained from a patient treated with radiotherapy plus ipilimumab. CDR3 sequence reads: CASRSPGTGYTGELFF. CDR3 nucleotide sequence: TGTGCCAGCAGATCCCCCGGGACAGGGTACACCGGGGAGCTGTTTTTT.